Presented here are 17 T cell receptor beta chains from one specimen sequenced in a study of post-analysis software for immune sequencing data. Study-level points and caveats: TRBV5-6, TRBV5-1 and TRBV20-1 belonged to a set of roughly 5 TRBV segments that were more frequent in patients than controls.

The antigens of these receptors remain unknown. Unique molecular identifiers featured in each of the TCR beta cDNA libraries. In TCRdb, the PCR reads were re-called with MiXCR into one record per CDR3 protein. The repertoire has under 650,000 distinct CDR3 sequences, 44% of them found once; the top ten carry around 1.7%. Sequenced sample: blood. These receptors were obtained from a girl aged 5-17 years with multiple sclerosis.

This chain uses TRBV6-4 with TRBJ1-1; weak D call: TRBD1 (6 bases). The CDR3 contains 13 residues. V shed 4 bases and J shed 3 bases, with 9 bases lying between them. Germline CDR1 MRHNA, CDR2 SNTAGT. The CDR3 sequence is CASSAGADTEAFF. The CDR3 bases are TGTGCCAGCAGTGCGGGGGCGGACACTGAAGCTTTCTTT.

A few counts support this clonotype. This chain links TRBV9 with TRBJ2-5, with D unclear. Looked up from germline, CDR1 is SGDLS and CDR2 is YYNGEE. The V and J ends lost 4 bases and 0 bases respectively, with 10 bases between them. This CDR3 region has 14 residues. The CDR3 region is CASSLRWYQETQYF. CDR3 sequence (DNA): TGTGCCAGCAGCCTCCGTTGGTACCAAGAGACCCAGTACTTC.

The chain recombines TRBV20-1 with TRBJ2-1, with 7 bases matching TRBD2. CDR1 and CDR2 from the germline V gene are DFQATT and SNEGSKA (reference sequence). The CDR3 loop spans 15 amino acids. Trimming took 5 bases from V and 4 from J; bases not matched to a gene: 11. The CDR3 loop reads CSARYGGNQYNEQFF. The CDR3 DNA reads as TGCAGTGCTCGATACGGGGGGAATCAGTACAATGAGCAGTTCTTC.

The genes are TRBV5-1 and TRBJ2-7; 9 nucleotides match TRBD1. Germline CDR1 SGHRS, CDR2 YFSETQ. The V and J ends lost 4 bases and 1 base, in that order; junction bases with no gene match: 6. This CDR3 region has 15 residues. The CDR3 spells CASSIRTGESYEQYF. In nucleotides, the CDR3 is TGCGCCAGCAGCATCCGGACAGGGGAGTCCTACGAGCAGTACTTC.

This clonotype was seen only a few times. This chain joins TRBV6-5 and TRBJ1-2; 7 bases are a match to TRBD1. CDR1 MNHEY and CDR2 SVGAGI come from the germline V gene. V was clipped by 6 bases and J by 5 bases; unmatched bases: 6. The CDR3 runs to 13 residues. The CDR3 loop reads CASRSQGKYGYTF. The DNA of the CDR3 is TGTGCCAGCAGGTCACAGGGGAAGTATGGCTACACCTTC.

This clonotype was observed a handful of times. The J gene is TRBJ2-1, the V gene TRBV7-9; D possibly uses TRBD1 or TRBD2 (5 bases each). The CDR3 spans 14 residues. The V and J ends lost 6 bases and 7 bases respectively, with 16 bases between them. CDR1 and CDR2 (germline): SEHNR, FQNEAQ (reference sequence). This CDR3 reads CASRGTDSGNEQFF. The CDR3 coding sequence is TGTGCCAGCAGGGGGACCGATTCAGGGAATGAGCAGTTCTTC.

The CDR3 bases are TGTGCCAGCAGTTTAAACCCTGGAGGACAGGGATTTTATGGCTACACCTTC. Amino acid sequence: CASSLNPGGQGFYGYTF. This chain links TRBV27 with TRBJ1-2, with 8 bases aligning to TRBD1. Germline lookup yields CDR1 MNHEY and CDR2 SMNVEV (reference sequence). The V segment lost 2 bases and the J segment 5 bases; nucleotides outside the gene matches: 13. CDR3 length: 17 residues.

V gene TRBV12-3 or TRBV12-4 combines with J gene TRBJ1-2; D remains unclear. The CDR3 length is 14 residues. With 0 bases removed from V and 7 bases from J, the gap between germline ends came to 12 bases. The CDR3 DNA is TGTGCCAGCAGTTTAGCGTCCCGATCCGGTGGCTACACCTTC. As protein: CASSLASRSGGYTF.

This clonotype was seen only a few times. The V gene is TRBV15, the J gene TRBJ2-3, with 7 bases that match TRBD1. The CDR3 consists of 14 residues. J gave up 4 bases and V 6 bases, and 7 bases lay outside the gene matches. Germline CDR1 reads LNHNV; CDR2 reads YYDKDF (reference sequence). The CDR3 nucleotides read TGTGCCACCAGGGCACAAGGGGGCTCAGATACGCAGTATTTT. As protein: CATRAQGGSDTQYF.

Turning to this clonotype: The germline gene is not matched at one end of the junction; a read error may be the cause. This chain links TRBV6-6 with TRBJ2-6, with a tentative D call TRBD1 (6 bases). The CDR3 runs 17 residues. Germline CDR1 is MNHNY and CDR2 is SVGAGI (reference sequence). The chain's CDR3 is CASSSGASYSGASVLTF. The DNA for the CDR3 is TGTGCCAGCAGTTCAGGGGCGTCATACTCTGGGGCCAGCGTCCTGACTTTC.

The chain recombines TRBV10-3 with TRBJ2-1; 7 nucleotides line up with TRBD2. The CDR3 covers 16 residues. The V and J ends lost 6 bases and 2 bases, in that order; junction bases with no gene match: 10. Germline CDR1 is ENHRY and CDR2 is SYGVKD. For the CDR3, the DNA is TGTGCCATCAGGGGGGAGGAGCGGGAAACCTACAATGAGCAGTTCTTC. Protein: CAIRGEERETYNEQFF.

The chain combines TRBV20-1 with TRBJ1-4; 7 bases align to TRBD1. Trimming took 1 base from V and 8 from J; bases not matched to a gene: 7. Germline assignment: CDR1 DFQATT and CDR2 SNEGSKA (reference sequence). This CDR3 region has 14 residues. CDR3 residues: CSARAGDSVEKLFF. In DNA form, the CDR3 reads TGCAGTGCTAGAGCCGGGGACAGCGTCGAAAAACTGTTTTTT.

The chain employs TRBV5-4 and TRBJ2-7, with D unclear. Trimming took off 5 bases at V and 1 base at J, with 10 bases between the two ends. Germline V gene data show CDR1 as SGHNT and CDR2 as YYREEE (reference sequence). This CDR3 has 13 amino acids. The chain's CDR3 is CASRNLGSYEQYF. CDR3 sequence (DNA): TGTGCCAGCAGGAACCTAGGATCCTACGAGCAGTACTTC.

A few counts support this clonotype. This rearrangement joins TRBV10-3 to TRBJ2-3; 10 nucleotides line up with TRBD2. CDR1 is ENHRY and CDR2 is SYGVKD in the germline V gene. Trimming took 2 bases from V and 4 from J; bases not matched to a gene: 6. The CDR3 runs to 16 residues. For the CDR3, the DNA is TGTGCCATCAGTGAGAGAAGCGGGGGGGCCTCAGATACGCAGTATTTT. This sequence encodes CAISERSGGASDTQYF.

The genes are TRBV7-8 and TRBJ2-6, with no clear D. V was shortened by 1 base and J by 0 bases, with 10 bases between the two germline ends. CDR1 and CDR2 from the germline V gene are SGHVS and FQNEAQ. The CDR3 is 17 residues long. CDR3 DNA sequence: TGTGCCAGCAGCTTAGTGGAATTGAGCTCTGGGGCCAACGTCCTGACTTTC. It is translated as CASSLVELSSGANVLTF.

This rearrangement joins TRBV5-5 to TRBJ2-7, with D uncertain. V lost 2 bases and J 3 bases, leaving 9 bases between the germline ends. This CDR3 region has 13 residues. Germline CDR1 reads SGHKS; CDR2 reads YYEKEE (reference sequence). The CDR3 region is CASSFTVVYEQYF. The DNA for the CDR3 is TGTGCCAGCAGCTTTACAGTGGTCTACGAGCAGTACTTC.

This clonotype was recorded at least ten times. The chain carries TRBV20-1 and TRBJ2-5; D is perhaps TRBD1 (6 bases). With 3 bases removed from V and 4 bases from J, the gap between germline ends came to 15 bases. The CDR3 spans 14 residues. Per germline, CDR1 DFQATT and CDR2 SNEGSKA (reference sequence). CDR3 coding DNA: TGCAGTGCTAGCCCTTCGGTCAGGGGAGAGACCCAGTACTTC. Protein: CSASPSVRGETQYF.